The next 32 T cell receptor beta chains were all read from a single sample in a study of beta chain features in type 1 diabetes. Every isolated RNA sample was fully reverse transcribed, so sequencing captured expressed TCRB transcripts. Some clones are missing from TCRdb's copy, which holds only in-frame ones; the method was immunoSEQ multiplex PCR. Of approximately 140,000 clones in the sample, about 7% were seen once. The sequenced sample was central memory CD4+ T cells from blood. The receptors were sampled from a woman aged 25 to 39 in good health.

V and J are TRBV18 and TRBJ1-1; the match to TRBD1 covers 10 bases. V shed 2 bases and J 3 bases; nucleotides not matched to a gene: 6. Germline V gene sequence: CDR1 KGHSH, CDR2 LQKENI. This CDR3 is built from 16 residues. CDR3 sequence (DNA): TGTGCCAGCTCACCATGGGACAGGGGAGGTGACACTGAAGCTTTCTTT. Its protein product is CASSPWDRGGDTEAFF.

The gene calls are TRBV7-2 and TRBJ1-1; D uncertain. V shed 6 bases and J shed 4 bases, with 3 bases lying between them. CDR3 size: 10 residues. The germline gives CDR1 SGHTA, CDR2 FQGNSA. The CDR3 loop is CASRATEAFF. DNA for the CDR3: TGTGCCAGCAGGGCCACTGAAGCTTTCTTT.

In its sample, this clone was seen a few times. The V gene is TRBV18, the J gene TRBJ2-5; TRBD2 matches 8 bases. Germline V lookup: CDR1 KGHSH, CDR2 LQKENI. The CDR3 is 15 amino acids. V lost 4 bases and J lost 4; bases outside the gene matches: 8. CDR3 sequence (DNA): TGTGCCAGCTCACAAAAAGCGGGAGCGGGAGAGACCCAGTACTTC. Residues: CASSQKAGAGETQYF.

There are many counts of this clone. The chain is built from TRBV7-2 and TRBJ2-3, with 7 bases fitting TRBD1. Germline assignment: CDR1 SGHTA and CDR2 FQGNSA. V lost 5 bases and J lost 7; bases outside the gene matches: 6. The CDR3 covers 13 residues. The CDR3 is CASSNDRANTQYF. The CDR3 DNA reads TGTGCCAGCAGCAATGACAGGGCGAATACGCAGTATTTT.

V gene TRBV28 combines with J gene TRBJ1-2; 8 bases agree with TRBD1. The CDR3 runs to 14 residues. CDR1 is MDHEN, CDR2 SYDVKM, per germline. J was trimmed by 7 bases and V by 5 bases; bases with no gene match: 9. CDR3 region: CASSTMQGAVGYTF. The DNA of the CDR3 is TGTGCCAGCAGTACCATGCAGGGGGCGGTTGGCTACACCTTC.

This clone occurred many times. The rearrangement uses TRBV5-4 and TRBJ2-3; 11 bases match TRBD2. The germline CDR1 and CDR2 sequences are SGHNT and YYREEE (reference sequence). The CDR3 covers 15 residues. Trimming at V came to 7 bases and at J to 6 bases, leaving 10 bases not matched to a gene. The CDR3 spells CASRLVAGGMDTQYF. CDR3 in DNA: TGTGCCAGCCGACTCGTAGCGGGAGGGATGGATACGCAGTATTTT.

The sample holds a few counts of this clone. The rearrangement joins TRBV6-5 to TRBJ1-4; D gene ambiguous. V lost 6 bases and J 0 bases, leaving 8 bases between the germline ends. CDR3 size: 14 residues. The germline CDR1 and CDR2 sequences are MNHEY and SVGAGI. CDR3 bases: TGTGCCAGCAGGAAGGGAGCAACTAATGAAAAACTGTTTTTT. It translates to CASRKGATNEKLFF.

This clone has a handful of counts. The chain has TRBV27 and TRBJ1-4; D remains ambiguous. This CDR3 is 15 amino acids long. Trimming left V 6 bases short and J 0 bases short, with 11 bases between. Germline assignment: CDR1 MNHEY and CDR2 SMNVEV (reference sequence). For the CDR3, the DNA is TGTGCCAGCAGAACCCGGGGAACAACTAATGAAAAACTGTTTTTT. It encodes CASRTRGTTNEKLFF. Full variable domain (rest looked up from reference TRBV27 and TRBJ1-4): EAQVTQNPRYLITVTGKKLTVTCSQNMNHEYMSWYRQDPGLGLRQIYYSMNVEVTDKGDVPEGYKVSRKEKRNFPLILESPSPNQTSLYFCASRTRGTTNEKLFFGSGTQLSVL.

This clone was counted a few times. V and J are TRBV7-2 and TRBJ2-1; TRBD2 matches at 12 bases. Per the germline V gene, CDR1 is SGHTA and CDR2 is FQGNSA. CDR3 length: 15 residues. Unmatched junction bases numbered 9, after V lost 5 bases and J lost 10 bases. This CDR3 reads CASSRALAGGGEQFF. CDR3 nucleotides: TGTGCCAGCAGCCGGGCTCTAGCGGGAGGGGGGGAGCAGTTCTTC.

The V and J genes are TRBV18 and TRBJ1-1, with 7 bases fitting TRBD1. The CDR3 is 14 amino acids. The trim removed 5 bases at V and 4 bases at J, leaving 7 bases unmatched. The germline gives CDR1 KGHSH, CDR2 LQKENI. The CDR3 sequence is CASSSSGGGTEAFF. The CDR3 bases are TGTGCCAGCTCAAGTTCAGGGGGTGGCACTGAAGCTTTCTTT.

This clone was seen a handful of times. As DNA, the CDR3 is TGTGCCAGCTCACCAGCGTCCGGGGTTACCTTC. Translating gives CASSPASGVTF. V gene TRBV18 combines with J gene TRBJ1-2; D is ambiguous. V was pared by 2 bases and J by 14 bases, with 12 bases between. From germline, CDR1 is KGHSH and CDR2 LQKENI. The CDR3 totals 11 residues.

This clone has only a few counts. This chain uses TRBV7-2 with TRBJ2-5; 10 nucleotides match TRBD2. Germline V gene data show CDR1 as SGHTA and CDR2 as FQGNSA. The V gene end was trimmed by 0 bases and the J gene end by 1 base; junction bases not matched to a gene: 5. This CDR3 is 17 amino acids long. The CDR3 coding sequence is TGTGCCAGCAGCTTAGCGGGCCTAGCGGGAGCCCAAGAGACCCAGTACTTC. Its translation: CASSLAGLAGAQETQYF.

This clone has only a few counts. J is TRBJ2-5 and V is TRBV19; 7 bases line up with TRBD2. V shed 6 bases and J 0 bases; nucleotides not matched to a gene: 1. Looked up from germline, CDR1 is LNHDA and CDR2 is SQIVND (reference sequence). CDR3 length: 13 amino acids. CDR3 in DNA: TGTGCCAGTAGCGGGAGGCACCAAGAGACCCAGTACTTC. Protein product: CASSGRHQETQYF.

This clone was observed a handful of times. The chain has TRBV7-2 and TRBJ2-4; 11 positions match TRBD1. The V gene's germline CDR1 is SGHTA and CDR2 FQGNSA. Trimming took 4 bases from V and 5 from J; bases not matched to a gene: 4. The CDR3 is made up of 15 amino acids. This chain's CDR3 is CASSWGQGGENIQYF. CDR3 nucleotides: TGTGCCAGCAGCTGGGGACAGGGGGGCGAAAACATTCAGTACTTC.

The CDR3 spells CASSQDSRHRGNTEAFF. CDR3 sequence (DNA): TGCGCCAGCAGCCAAGATTCCCGCCACAGGGGGAACACTGAAGCTTTCTTT. The chain joins TRBV4-3 to TRBJ1-1; 7 bases are shared with TRBD1. The CDR3 runs to 17 residues. The V gene's germline CDR1 is LGHNA and CDR2 YSLEER. The J segment lost 1 base and the V segment lost 0 bases, leaving 8 bases of the junction unmatched.

There are many counts of this clone. The chain uses TRBV30 and TRBJ2-5; D might be TRBD1 (6 bases). V lost 2 bases, J lost 1 base, and 8 bases lay in between. The germline CDR1 and CDR2 sequences are GTSNPN and SVGIG (reference sequence). CDR3 length: 13 amino acids. In DNA form, the CDR3 reads TGTGCCTGGAGTCGGGACACCCAAGAGACCCAGTACTTC. Amino acids: CAWSRDTQETQYF.

The V gene is TRBV10-3, the J gene TRBJ1-4; 8 bases fit TRBD1. V dropped 10 bases and J dropped 7; count of bases not matched to a gene: 5. Germline loops: CDR1 ENHRY, CDR2 SYGVKD. The length of the CDR3 is 12 residues. The CDR3 DNA is TGTGCCAGCCGGGACAGGTCTGAAAAACTGTTTTTT. Protein product: CASRDRSEKLFF.

J is TRBJ2-3 and V is TRBV9; 7 bases agree with TRBD1. The V and J ends lost 3 bases and 2 bases, in that order; junction bases with no gene match: 6. Germline CDR1 is SGDLS and CDR2 is YYNGEE. The CDR3 runs to 15 residues. CDR3 coding DNA: TGTGCCAGCAGCGCCCGACAGGGAAACACAGATACGCAGTATTTT. Its protein is CASSARQGNTDTQYF. The full variable domain, its missing parts supplied by reference TRBV9 and TRBJ2-3, is DSGVTQTPKHLITATGQRVTLRCSPRSGDLSVYWYQQSLDQGLQFLIQYYNGEERAKGNILERFSAQQFPDLHSELNLSSLELGDSALYFCASSARQGNTDTQYFGPGTRLTVL.

The CDR3 sequence: CASSLEPGRGGLNQPQHF. The CDR3 bases are TGTGCCAGCAGCTTGGAACCGGGGAGAGGGGGTTTGAATCAGCCCCAGCATTTT. This chain connects TRBV7-2 to TRBJ1-5; TRBD1 might be the D (6 bases). In germline, CDR1 is SGHTA, CDR2 FQGNSA. The CDR3 runs to 18 residues. The V end was cut by 3 bases, the J end by 4 bases, with 22 bases between.

J is TRBJ2-2 and V is TRBV9, with D perhaps TRBD1 (5 bases). The germline CDR1 and CDR2 sequences are SGDLS and YYNGEE. Trimming left V 0 bases short and J 4 bases short, with 7 bases between. The length of the CDR3 is 14 residues. This CDR3 is CASSVEQATGELFF. The CDR3 DNA reads TGTGCCAGCAGCGTAGAACAGGCCACCGGGGAGCTGTTTTTT.

This clone occurred a few times. The chain combines TRBV4-3 with TRBJ2-7; 7 positions match TRBD1. The CDR3 contains 14 residues. V gave up 4 bases and J gave up 3 bases; unmatched junction bases: 6. From germline, CDR1 is LGHNA and CDR2 YSLEER. The CDR3 bases are TGCGCCAGCAGCCGAGACAGGGAAAACTACGAGCAGTACTTC. Amino acid sequence: CASSRDRENYEQYF.

This clone was picked up a small number of times. The V and J genes are TRBV10-3 and TRBJ2-1, with TRBD1 identical over 10 bases. The germline CDR1 and CDR2 sequences are ENHRY and SYGVKD. The CDR3 covers 14 residues. V dropped 6 bases and J dropped 8; count of bases not matched to a gene: 7. Here the CDR3 reads CAISRQGAIDEQFF. The CDR3 DNA follows: TGTGCCATCAGCCGACAGGGGGCCATCGATGAGCAGTTCTTC.

This clone was observed a handful of times. The rearrangement joins TRBV18 to TRBJ2-7; weak D call: TRBD1 (5 bases). Germline CDR1 is KGHSH and CDR2 is LQKENI. This CDR3 has 13 residues. V dropped 0 bases and J dropped 2 bases, with 5 bases sitting between them. The CDR3 coding sequence is TGTGCCAGCTCACCACCAGGGGCCTACGAGCAGTACTTC. It specifies CASSPPGAYEQYF.

This clone was seen many times. The chain carries TRBV4-3 and TRBJ2-3; TRBD2 agrees at 12 bases. Trimming cost V 3 bases and J 6 bases; bases outside gene matches: 7. Germline V gene lookup returns CDR1 LGHNA and CDR2 YSLEER. The CDR3 spans 16 residues. The DNA for the CDR3 is TGCGCCAGCAGCCAGGGCCGACTAGCGGGAGAGGATACGCAGTATTTT. It translates to CASSQGRLAGEDTQYF.

Only a few counts were recorded for this clone. CDR3 sequence: CASSVRPTVPTDTQYF. The CDR3 region has the DNA TGTGCCAGCAGCGTACGGCCGACAGTCCCCACAGATACGCAGTATTTT. This sequence joins TRBV9 and TRBJ2-3, with a weak D call TRBD1 (5 bases). This CDR3 region has 16 residues. V was shortened by 1 base and J by 2 bases, with 14 bases between the two germline ends. CDR1 and CDR2 (germline): SGDLS, YYNGEE.

This clone showed up just a few times. The rearrangement links TRBV4-2 to TRBJ2-7; the match to TRBD1 covers 9 bases. The CDR3 extends over 16 amino acids. The germline gives CDR1 LGHNA, CDR2 YNFKEQ. With V trimmed by 0 bases and J by 6 bases, 9 bases remained unmatched. In nucleotides, the CDR3 is TGTGCCAGCAGCCAAGATCGGGACAGGGTCGGTGGCGAGCAGTACTTC. Its translation: CASSQDRDRVGGEQYF.

The gene calls are TRBV11-2 and TRBJ1-4; 9 nucleotides agree with TRBD1. CDR3 length: 15 residues. The germline V gene encodes CDR1 SGHAT and CDR2 FQNNGV. Germline trimming cut 1 base from V and 8 bases from J; bases unmatched to any gene: 5. In nucleotides, the CDR3 is TGTGCCAGCAGCTTAGTCCGGGACAGGGTGGAAAAACTGTTTTTT. Translation: CASSLVRDRVEKLFF.

The V gene is TRBV5-1, the J gene TRBJ2-6; tentatively, D is TRBD2 (5 bases). CDR3 length: 16 residues. Germline V lookup: CDR1 SGHRS, CDR2 YFSETQ. Trimming removed 4 bases at V and 2 bases at J, with 13 bases between. CDR3 in DNA: TGCGCCAGCAGCCTCGACGGGGTAGCTGGGGCCAACGTCCTGACTTTC. It codes for CASSLDGVAGANVLTF.

The gene calls are TRBV7-2 and TRBJ2-5; D not resolved. The germline V and J ends were trimmed by 5 bases and 2 bases, with 12 bases remaining between them. CDR1 and CDR2 (germline): SGHTA, FQGNSA. This CDR3 has 14 amino acids. CDR3 amino acids: CASSPRARQETQYF. For the CDR3, the DNA is TGTGCCAGCAGCCCACGTGCGAGGCAAGAGACCCAGTACTTC. The full variable domain, rest sourced from reference TRBV7-2 and TRBJ2-5, is GAGVSQSPSNKVTEKGKDVELRCDPISGHTALYWYRQSLGQGLEFLIYFQGNSAPDKSGLPSDRFSAERTGGSVSTLTIQRTQQEDSAVYLCASSPRARQETQYFGPGTRLLVL.

Points on this clone: Germline is not matched at one junction end, which may reflect a read error. The V gene is TRBV7-7, the J gene TRBJ2-7; D is perhaps TRBD1 (6 bases). Germline V gives CDR1 SSHAT, CDR2 FNYEAQ (reference sequence). The CDR3 covers 14 residues. The DNA for the CDR3 is TGTGCTAGCAGTCTCCACCCAGGGGACTACGAGCAGTACTTC. Translated: CASSLHPGDYEQYF.

This clone was counted a few times. This sequence joins TRBV4-3 and TRBJ2-1, with D perhaps matching TRBD1 (6 bases). The CDR3 runs 20 residues. V lost 0 bases and J lost 5, with 26 bases in between. Germline V gene sequence: CDR1 LGHNA, CDR2 YSLEER. The CDR3: CASSQDRGYYPGDINNEQFF. CDR3 DNA: TGCGCCAGCAGCCAAGACAGGGGCTACTACCCCGGGGATATCAACAATGAGCAGTTCTTC.

This chain links TRBV27 with TRBJ2-2; possible D gene TRBD2, 6 bases. The CDR3 has 15 amino acids. The germline CDR1 and CDR2 sequences are MNHEY and SMNVEV (reference sequence). V was clipped by 1 base and J by 5 bases, with 11 bases between them. CDR3 coding DNA: TGTGCCAGCAGTTTATACGGGAGTTGGACCGGGGAGCTGTTTTTT. Protein product: CASSLYGSWTGELFF.